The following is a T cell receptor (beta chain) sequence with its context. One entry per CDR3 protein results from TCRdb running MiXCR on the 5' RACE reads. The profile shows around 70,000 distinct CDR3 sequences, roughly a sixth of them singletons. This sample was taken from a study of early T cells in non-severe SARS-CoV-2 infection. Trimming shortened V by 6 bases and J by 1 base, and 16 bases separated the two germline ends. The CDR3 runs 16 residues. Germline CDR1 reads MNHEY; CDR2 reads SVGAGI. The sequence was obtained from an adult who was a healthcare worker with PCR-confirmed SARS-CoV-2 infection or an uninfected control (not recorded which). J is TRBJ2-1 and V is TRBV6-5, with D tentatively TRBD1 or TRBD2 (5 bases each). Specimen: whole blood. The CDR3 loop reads CASRGSLWGSYNEQFF. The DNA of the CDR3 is TGTGCCAGCAGGGGGAGCCTCTGGGGGTCCTACAATGAGCAGTTCTTC.